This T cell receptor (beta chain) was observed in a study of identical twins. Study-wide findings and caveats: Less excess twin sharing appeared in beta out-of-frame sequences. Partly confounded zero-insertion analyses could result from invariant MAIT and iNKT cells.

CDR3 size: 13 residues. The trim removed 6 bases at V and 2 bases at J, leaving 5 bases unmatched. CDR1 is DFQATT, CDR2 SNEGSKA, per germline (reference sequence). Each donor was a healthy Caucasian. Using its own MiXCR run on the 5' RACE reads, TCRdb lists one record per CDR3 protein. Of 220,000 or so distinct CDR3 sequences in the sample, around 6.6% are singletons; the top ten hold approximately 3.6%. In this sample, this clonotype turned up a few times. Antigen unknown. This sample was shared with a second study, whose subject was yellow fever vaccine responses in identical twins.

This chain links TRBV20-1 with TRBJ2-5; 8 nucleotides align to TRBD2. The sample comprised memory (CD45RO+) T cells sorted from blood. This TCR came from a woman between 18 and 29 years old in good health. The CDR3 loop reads CSAPTSVQETQYF. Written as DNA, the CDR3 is TGCAGTGCCCCGACTAGCGTACAAGAGACCCAGTACTTC.